This passage covers 5 T cell receptor beta chains from one sample sequenced in a study of graft-versus-host responses after intestinal transplantation. No antigen has been identified for these receptors. Only in-frame clones appear in the TCRdb table, and some are missing; sequencing was by immunoSEQ multiplex PCR. The sample contains fewer than 110,000 clones, over 85% of which appear only once. This material consisted of unstimulated CD8+ T cells sorted from spleen or lymph node cells, taken before intestinal transplant. The receptors come from a human donor who received an intestinal transplant.

This chain uses TRBV29-1 with TRBJ1-1; tentative D call: TRBD1 (5 bases). The CDR3 loop spans 13 amino acids. From germline, CDR1 is SQVTM and CDR2 ANQGSEA. V dropped 3 bases and J dropped 6 bases, with 14 bases sitting between them. The CDR3 DNA is TGCAGCGTTGATTTTGTGGAGGGACCTGAAGCTTTCTTT. Translation gives CSVDFVEGPEAFF.

The gene calls are TRBV27 and TRBJ1-2; TRBD1 might be the D (6 bases). V was pared by 2 bases and J by 8 bases, with 18 bases between. CDR1 is MNHEY and CDR2 is SMNVEV in the germline V gene (reference sequence). CDR3 length: 15 amino acids. CDR3 loop: CASSLIQGPGYGYTF. Here the CDR3 DNA reads TGTGCCAGCAGTTTAATACAGGGACCCGGCTACGGCTACACCTTC.

This clone appeared once. The gene calls are TRBV7-8 and TRBJ2-1; D is ambiguous. CDR1 and CDR2 from the germline V gene are SGHVS and FQNEAQ. The length of the CDR3 is 16 residues. Between the trimmed V and J ends, which lost 5 bases and 4 bases, there was a span of 18 bases. The DNA of the CDR3 is TGTGCCAGCAGCCCCGAGCTGAACCCGAATTACAATGAGCAGTTCTTC. Its protein product is CASSPELNPNYNEQFF.

This clone has just a few counts. This sequence joins TRBV2 and TRBJ2-5; no firm D call. Germline V gives CDR1 SNHLY, CDR2 FYNNEI. The CDR3 length is 11 residues. The V end was cut by 2 bases, the J end by 6 bases, with 4 bases between. CDR3 protein: CASSEWKTQYF. The CDR3 bases are TGTGCCAGCAGTGAATGGAAGACCCAGTACTTC.

The chain couples TRBV7-8 to TRBJ2-7, with TRBD2 identical over 8 bases. In germline, CDR1 is SGHVS, CDR2 FQNEAQ. This CDR3 comprises 18 residues. V was pared by 2 bases and J by 1 base, with 13 bases of the junction left unmatched. The DNA for the CDR3 is TGTGCCAGCAGCTTATATCCCGTAGCGGGGATGAGTTCCTACGAGCAGTACTTC. Translating gives CASSLYPVAGMSSYEQYF.